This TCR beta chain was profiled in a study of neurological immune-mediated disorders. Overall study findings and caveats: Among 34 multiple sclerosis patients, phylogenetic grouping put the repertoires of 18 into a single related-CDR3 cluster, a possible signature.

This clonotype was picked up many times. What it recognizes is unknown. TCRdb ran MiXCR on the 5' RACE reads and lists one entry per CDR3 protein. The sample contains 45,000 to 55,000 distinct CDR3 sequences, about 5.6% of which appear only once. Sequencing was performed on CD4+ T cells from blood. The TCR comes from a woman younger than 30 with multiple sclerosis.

The CDR3 DNA reads TGTGCCAGCGACACCCACAAGGAATCCTACGAGCAGTACGTC. This codes for CASDTHKESYEQYV. V is TRBV21-1 and J is TRBJ2-7. TRBV21-1 is described as a pseudogene. The length of the CDR3 is 14 residues.